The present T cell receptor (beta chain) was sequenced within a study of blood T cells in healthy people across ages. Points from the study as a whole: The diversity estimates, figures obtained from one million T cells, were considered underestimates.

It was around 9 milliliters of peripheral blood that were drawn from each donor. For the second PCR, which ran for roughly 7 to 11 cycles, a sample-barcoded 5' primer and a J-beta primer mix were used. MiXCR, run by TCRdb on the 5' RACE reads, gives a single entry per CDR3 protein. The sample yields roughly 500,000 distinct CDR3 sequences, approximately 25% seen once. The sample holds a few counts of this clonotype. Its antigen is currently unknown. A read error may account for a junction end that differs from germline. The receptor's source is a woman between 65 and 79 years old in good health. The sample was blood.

This CDR3 reads CASSLEGGRANEQFF. For the CDR3, the DNA is TGTGCCAGCAGCTTAGAAGGGGGCAGGGCAAATGAACAGTTCTTC. The chain employs TRBV7-2 and TRBJ2-1, with TRBD1 matching over 7 bases. The germline V gene has CDR1 SGHTA and CDR2 FQGNSA. This CDR3 is built from 15 residues.